This passage covers 10 T cell receptor beta chains from one sample sequenced in a study of shared clonotypes between healthy human individuals. Assay used: immunoSEQ multiplex PCR; TCRdb lists only in-frame clones, some missing. The sample has roughly 320,000 clones; more than 75% are singletons. Sequencing used memory CD8+ T cells sorted from blood. This sample's subset: CD45RO+ cells pooled with CCR7-negative TemRA cells. These receptor sequences come from a man in his late teens or twenties in good health.

In this sample, this clone turned up once. This chain uses TRBV28 with TRBJ2-2, with 9 positions matching TRBD1. The germline V gene has CDR1 MDHEN and CDR2 SYDVKM. The CDR3 totals 14 residues. The V segment lost 6 bases and the J segment 7 bases; nucleotides outside the gene matches: 6. The CDR3 loop is CASSPGTGFGELFF. The DNA of the CDR3 is TGTGCCAGCAGCCCCGGGACAGGGTTCGGGGAGCTGTTTTTT.

This sequence joins TRBV30 and TRBJ2-5, with D perhaps matching TRBD1 (5 bases). Germline values: CDR1 GTSNPN, CDR2 SVGIG (reference sequence). This CDR3 is 17 amino acids long. V lost 2 bases and J 2 bases, leaving 21 bases between the germline ends. The CDR3 protein is CAWSFIVGERGQETQYF. The CDR3 DNA reads as TGTGCCTGGAGTTTTATAGTTGGGGAAAGGGGACAAGAGACCCAGTACTTC. Combining the CDR3 with reference TRBV30 and TRBJ2-5 gives the whole variable domain SQTIHQWPATLVQPVGSPLSLECTVEGTSNPNLYWYRQAAGRGLQLLFYSVGIGQISSEVPQNLSASRPQDRQFILSSKKLLLSDSGFYLCAWSFIVGERGQETQYFGPGTRLLVL.

The J gene is TRBJ2-7, the V gene TRBV10-2; possibly TRBD1 for D (7 bases). The CDR3 has 14 amino acids. V lost 2 bases and J lost 3, with 11 bases in between. Germline CDR1 is WSHSY and CDR2 is SAAADI. CDR3 DNA sequence: TGCGCCAGCAGTGAGCAGGGGGAGGACTACGAGCAGTACTTC. This gives the protein CASSEQGEDYEQYF.

V gene TRBV5-4 combines with J gene TRBJ1-1; the D is unclear. The CDR3 spans 14 residues. Trimming cost V 0 bases and J 3 bases, with 9 bases left between them. Germline V gene lookup returns CDR1 SGHNT and CDR2 YYREEE (reference sequence). The CDR3 coding sequence is TGTGCCAGCAGCTTGGGGAGGGATTACACTGAAGCTTTCTTT. Translation gives CASSLGRDYTEAFF.

This chain uses TRBV4-1 with TRBJ1-2; tentative D call: TRBD1 (5 bases). Germline V gene data show CDR1 as MGHRA and CDR2 as YSYEKL. This CDR3 has 15 residues. V shed 1 base and J shed 5 bases, with 14 bases lying between them. The CDR3 loop is CASSQVVGDIYGYTF. CDR3 DNA: TGCGCCAGCAGCCAAGTTGTGGGGGATATATATGGCTACACCTTC.

As DNA, the CDR3 is TGTGCCAGCAGTTTAAGGGAGGCTGGGAACTATGGCTACACCTTC. Protein product: CASSLREAGNYGYTF. The genes are TRBV27 and TRBJ1-2, with D unresolved. The V end lost 2 bases, the J end lost 2 bases, and 12 bases lay between the germline ends. Per germline, CDR1 MNHEY and CDR2 SMNVEV (reference sequence). This CDR3 contains 15 residues.

This chain links TRBV10-2 with TRBJ1-2; possible D gene TRBD1, 6 bases. The CDR3 sequence is 12 residues long. Germline V gene lookup returns CDR1 WSHSY and CDR2 SAAADI. Trimming removed 6 bases at V and 8 bases at J, with 13 bases between. The chain's CDR3 is CASSPGALGYTF. DNA of the CDR3: TGCGCCAGCAGCCCGGGGGCGTTGGGCTACACCTTC.

This chain connects TRBV7-9 to TRBJ2-7; 8 bases match TRBD2. The CDR3 loop spans 15 amino acids. The V gene's germline CDR1 is SEHNR and CDR2 FQNEAQ (reference sequence). V trimming: 3 bases; J trimming: 6 bases; junction bases outside the gene matches: 10. The CDR3 region has the DNA TGTGCCAGCAGCTTCGGTTTAGCGGGACTCTCCGAGCAGTACTTC. This translates into CASSFGLAGLSEQYF.

CDR3 nucleotides: TGTGCCAGCAGTTACTCGGGAAGGACCGTCGCCTACGAGCAGTACTTC. It is translated as CASSYSGRTVAYEQYF. V usage is TRBV6-5 and J usage is TRBJ2-7; the D is unclear. V gave up 0 bases and J gave up 2 bases, with 14 bases separating them. CDR3 length equals 16 residues. CDR1 is MNHEY and CDR2 is SVGAGI in the germline V gene.

The V gene is TRBV27, the J gene TRBJ1-2, with 7 bases fitting TRBD1. The germline CDR1 and CDR2 sequences are MNHEY and SMNVEV (reference sequence). Germline trimming cut 4 bases from V and 8 bases from J; bases unmatched to any gene: 13. The CDR3 is made up of 15 amino acids. CDR3 amino acids: CASSSLTYRGHGYTF. The CDR3 region has the DNA TGTGCCAGCAGTTCTTTAACCTACAGGGGTCACGGCTACACCTTC.